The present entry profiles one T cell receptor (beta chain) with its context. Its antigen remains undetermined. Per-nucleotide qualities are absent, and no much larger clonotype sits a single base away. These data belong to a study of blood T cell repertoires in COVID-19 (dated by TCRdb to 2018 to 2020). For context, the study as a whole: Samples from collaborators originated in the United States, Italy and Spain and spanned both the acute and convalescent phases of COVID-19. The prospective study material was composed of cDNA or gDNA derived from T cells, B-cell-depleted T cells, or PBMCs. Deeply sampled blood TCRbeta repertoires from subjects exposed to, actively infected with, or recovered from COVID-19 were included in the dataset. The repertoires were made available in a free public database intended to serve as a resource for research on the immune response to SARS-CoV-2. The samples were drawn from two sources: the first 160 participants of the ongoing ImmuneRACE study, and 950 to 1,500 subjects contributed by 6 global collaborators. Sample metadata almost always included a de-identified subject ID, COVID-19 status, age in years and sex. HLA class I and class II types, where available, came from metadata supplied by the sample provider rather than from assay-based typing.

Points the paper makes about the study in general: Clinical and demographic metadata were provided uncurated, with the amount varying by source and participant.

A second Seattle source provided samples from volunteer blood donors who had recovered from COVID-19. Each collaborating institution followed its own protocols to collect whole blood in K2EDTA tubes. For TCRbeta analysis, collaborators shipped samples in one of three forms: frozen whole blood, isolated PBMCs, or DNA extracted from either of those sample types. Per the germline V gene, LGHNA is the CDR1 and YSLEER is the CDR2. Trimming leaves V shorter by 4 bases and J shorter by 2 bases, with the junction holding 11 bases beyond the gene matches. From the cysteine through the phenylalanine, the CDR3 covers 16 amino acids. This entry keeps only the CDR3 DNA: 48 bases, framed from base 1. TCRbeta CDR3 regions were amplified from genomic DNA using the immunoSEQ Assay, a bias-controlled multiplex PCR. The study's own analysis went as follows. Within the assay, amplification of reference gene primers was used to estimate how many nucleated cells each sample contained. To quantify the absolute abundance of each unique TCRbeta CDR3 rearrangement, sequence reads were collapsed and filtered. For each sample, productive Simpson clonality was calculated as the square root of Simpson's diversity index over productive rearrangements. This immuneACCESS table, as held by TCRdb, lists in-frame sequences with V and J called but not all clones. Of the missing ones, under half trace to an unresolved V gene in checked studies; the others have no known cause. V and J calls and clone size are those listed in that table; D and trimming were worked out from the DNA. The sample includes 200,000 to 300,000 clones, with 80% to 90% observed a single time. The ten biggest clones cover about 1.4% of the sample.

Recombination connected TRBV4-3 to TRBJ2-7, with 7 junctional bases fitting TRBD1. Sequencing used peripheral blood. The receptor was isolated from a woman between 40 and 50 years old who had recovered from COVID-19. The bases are TGCGCCAGCAGCCGCTCTAACAGGGGACGGGCCTACGAGCAGTACTTC. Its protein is CASSRSNRGRAYEQYF.